These 10 T cell receptor beta chains share one sample of origin, sequenced in a study of response to subunit inactivated influenza vaccine. TCRdb redid the calling of the RT-PCR reads with MiXCR, one entry per CDR3 protein. The sample includes 550,000 to 800,000 distinct CDR3 sequences, less than 20% of them seen just once. The source was PBMCs from blood, collected about 11 days after vaccination. Receptors were obtained from a man aged 50 or older who received an inactivated influenza vaccine.

The rearrangement uses TRBV12-3 or TRBV12-4 and TRBJ2-5; D is undetermined. CDR3 length equals 16 residues. Trimming left V 2 bases short and J 0 bases short, with 13 bases between. CDR3 DNA sequence: TGTGCCAGCAGTTTAAGCCTAAGCCGCCACCAAGAGACCCAGTACTTC. Amino acids: CASSLSLSRHQETQYF.

This clonotype was counted only a few times. The rearrangement uses TRBV10-3 and TRBJ2-2; TRBD2 matches 7 bases. This CDR3 is built from 14 residues. Germline lookup yields CDR1 ENHRY and CDR2 SYGVKD. V was pared by 6 bases and J by 0 bases, with 1 base of the junction left unmatched. CDR3 residues: CAIRLASNTGELFF. The CDR3 nucleotides read TGTGCCATCAGACTAGCGTCGAACACCGGGGAGCTGTTTTTT.

The chain combines TRBV6-1 with TRBJ2-5; D gene unclear. The CDR3 totals 16 residues. Trimming shortened V by 5 bases and J by 3 bases, and 19 bases separated the two germline ends. Per germline, CDR1 MNHNS and CDR2 SASEGT. CDR3 region: CASSTGPHISEETQYF. The CDR3 region has the DNA TGTGCCAGCAGTACCGGTCCCCATATTTCGGAAGAGACCCAGTACTTC.

The chain is built from TRBV2 and TRBJ2-1; 7 bases match TRBD2. There are 16 residues in the CDR3. The V and J ends lost 2 bases and 1 base, in that order; junction bases with no gene match: 5. Germline V gene sequence: CDR1 SNHLY, CDR2 FYNNEI. The CDR3: CASSERGGGSYNEQFF. The CDR3 bases are TGTGCCAGCAGTGAAAGGGGCGGGGGTTCCTACAATGAGCAGTTCTTC.

This clonotype was seen repeatedly, ten times or more. The chain combines TRBV5-6 with TRBJ1-5, with TRBD1 matching 9 bases. This CDR3 is 14 amino acids long. The germline gives CDR1 SGHDT, CDR2 YYEEEE. Trimming removed 3 bases from V and 7 bases from J; junction bases left unmatched: 5. The CDR3: CASSYRQGVQPQHF. The CDR3 DNA is TGTGCCAGCAGCTATCGACAGGGGGTCCAGCCCCAGCATTTT.

This clonotype was observed a few times. The rearrangement joins TRBV11-1 to TRBJ2-5; no reliable D call. Trimming pared 0 bases from V and 0 bases from J, leaving 8 bases between. The CDR3 spans 15 residues. Per the germline V gene, CDR1 is SGHAT and CDR2 is FQDESV (reference sequence). The CDR3 loop is CASSLAGFYQETQYF. The CDR3, as DNA: TGTGCCAGCAGCTTAGCTGGGTTCTACCAAGAGACCCAGTACTTC.

This chain joins TRBV5-6 and TRBJ1-1, with D hard to call. The CDR3 has 12 amino acids. The germline V gene has CDR1 SGHDT and CDR2 YYEEEE. The ends were cut back, 0 bases at V and 9 bases at J, with 9 bases in the middle. CDR3 loop: CASSLAFAKAFF. The DNA of the CDR3 is TGTGCCAGCAGCTTGGCTTTCGCTAAAGCTTTCTTT.

This clonotype was seen repeatedly, ten times or more. The rearrangement joins TRBV10-2 to TRBJ2-7; TRBD2 matches at 7 bases. This CDR3 has 14 residues. J was trimmed by 0 bases and V by 8 bases; bases with no gene match: 7. The germline gives CDR1 WSHSY, CDR2 SAAADI. As DNA, the CDR3 is TGCGCCAGCCGGTCTAGCGGCGTCTCCTACGAGCAGTACTTC. Translation gives CASRSSGVSYEQYF.

The chain has TRBV15 and TRBJ1-2; D remains unclear. The germline CDR1 and CDR2 sequences are LNHNV and YYDKDF (reference sequence). V was trimmed by 9 bases and J by 8 bases, leaving 16 bases between them. CDR3 length: 12 amino acids. CDR3 coding DNA: TGTGCCACTCAGGCGGCGGGGTCCGGCTACACCTTC. Translating it yields CATQAAGSGYTF.

The rearrangement joins TRBV7-2 to TRBJ2-3, with TRBD2 matching 9 bases. The V gene end was trimmed by 10 bases and the J gene end by 2 bases; junction bases not matched to a gene: 7. The CDR3 covers 14 residues. The germline CDR1 and CDR2 sequences are SGHTA and FQGNSA. CDR3 residues: CATRGGGATDTQYF. The CDR3 region has the DNA TGTGCCACTCGTGGCGGGGGGGCCACAGATACGCAGTATTTT.